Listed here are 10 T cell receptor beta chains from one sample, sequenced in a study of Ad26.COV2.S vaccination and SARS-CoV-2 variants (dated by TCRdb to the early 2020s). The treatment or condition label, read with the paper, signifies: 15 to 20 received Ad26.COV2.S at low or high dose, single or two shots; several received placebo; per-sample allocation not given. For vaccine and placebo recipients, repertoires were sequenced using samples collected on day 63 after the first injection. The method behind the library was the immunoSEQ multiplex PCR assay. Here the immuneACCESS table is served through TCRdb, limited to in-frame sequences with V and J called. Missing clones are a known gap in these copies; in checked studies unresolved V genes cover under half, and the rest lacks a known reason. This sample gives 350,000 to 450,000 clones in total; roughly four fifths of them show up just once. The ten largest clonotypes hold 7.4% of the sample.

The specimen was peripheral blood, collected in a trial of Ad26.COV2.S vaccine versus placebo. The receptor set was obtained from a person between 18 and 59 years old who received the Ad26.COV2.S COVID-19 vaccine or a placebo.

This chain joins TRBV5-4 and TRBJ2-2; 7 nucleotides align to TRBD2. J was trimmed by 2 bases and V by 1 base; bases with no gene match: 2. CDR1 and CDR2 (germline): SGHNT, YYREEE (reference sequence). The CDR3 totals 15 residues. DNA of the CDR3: TGTGCCAGCAGCTTGACGGGAGGCAACACCGGGGAGCTGTTTTTT. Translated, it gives CASSLTGGNTGELFF.

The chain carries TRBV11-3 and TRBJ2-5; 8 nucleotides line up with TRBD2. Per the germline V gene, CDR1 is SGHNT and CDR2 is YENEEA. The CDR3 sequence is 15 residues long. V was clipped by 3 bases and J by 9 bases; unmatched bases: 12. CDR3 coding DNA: TGTGCCAGCAGCTTGGATTCTCCGGGAGGGAGGGCCCAGTACTTC. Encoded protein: CASSLDSPGGRAQYF.

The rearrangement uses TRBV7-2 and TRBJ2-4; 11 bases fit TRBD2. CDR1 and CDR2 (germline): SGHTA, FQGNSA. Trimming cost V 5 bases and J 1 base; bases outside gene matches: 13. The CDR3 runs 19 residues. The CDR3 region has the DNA TGTGCCAGCAGCCGCTATAGAAGTAGCGGGGGGGCGGCCAAAAACATTCAGTACTTC. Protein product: CASSRYRSSGGAAKNIQYF.

The CDR3 here is CASSLGGMNTEAFF. CDR3 nucleotide sequence: TGTGCCAGCAGCTTAGGGGGGATGAACACTGAAGCTTTCTTT. The V call is TRBV7-3, the J call TRBJ1-1; D might be TRBD1 (5 bases). CDR3 length: 14 amino acids. Trimming stripped 2 bases from V and 0 bases from J, with 7 bases between. Looked up from germline, CDR1 is SGHTA and CDR2 is FQGTGA. Supplemented by reference TRBV7-3 and TRBJ1-1, the full variable domain reads GAGVSQTPSNKVTEKGKYVELRCDPISGHTALYWYRQSLGQGPEFLIYFQGTGAADDSGLPNDRFFAVRPEGSVSTLKIQRTERGDSAVYLCASSLGGMNTEAFFGQGTRLTVV.

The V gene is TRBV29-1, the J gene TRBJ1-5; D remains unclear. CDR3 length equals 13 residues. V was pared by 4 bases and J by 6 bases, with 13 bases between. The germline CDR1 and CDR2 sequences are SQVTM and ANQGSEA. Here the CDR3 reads CSVAGREGQPQHF. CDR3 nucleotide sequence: TGCAGCGTTGCCGGGAGGGAGGGTCAGCCCCAGCATTTT.

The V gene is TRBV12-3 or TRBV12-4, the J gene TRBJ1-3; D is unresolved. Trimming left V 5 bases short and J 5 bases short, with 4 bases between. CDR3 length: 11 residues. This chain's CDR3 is CASSLRNTIYF. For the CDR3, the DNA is TGTGCCAGCAGTCTAAGAAACACCATATATTTT.

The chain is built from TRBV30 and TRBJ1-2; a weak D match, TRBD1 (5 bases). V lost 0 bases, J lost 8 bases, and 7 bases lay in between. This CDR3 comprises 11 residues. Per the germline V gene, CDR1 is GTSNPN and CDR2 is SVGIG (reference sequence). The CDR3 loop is CAWSVRDGYTF. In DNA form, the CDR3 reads TGTGCCTGGAGTGTCAGGGACGGCTACACCTTC.

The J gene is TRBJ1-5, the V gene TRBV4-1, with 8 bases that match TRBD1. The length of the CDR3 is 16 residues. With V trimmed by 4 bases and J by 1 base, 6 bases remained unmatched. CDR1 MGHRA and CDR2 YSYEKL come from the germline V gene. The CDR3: CASSPRQGISNQPQHF. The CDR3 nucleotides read TGCGCCAGCAGCCCCCGACAGGGGATCAGCAATCAGCCCCAGCATTTT.

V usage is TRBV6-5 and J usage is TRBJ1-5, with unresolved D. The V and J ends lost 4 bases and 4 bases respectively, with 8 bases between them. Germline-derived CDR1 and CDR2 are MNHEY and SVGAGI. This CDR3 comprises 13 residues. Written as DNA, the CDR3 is TGTGCCAGCAGTTTGGCCCCTAATCAGCCCCAGCATTTT. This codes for CASSLAPNQPQHF.

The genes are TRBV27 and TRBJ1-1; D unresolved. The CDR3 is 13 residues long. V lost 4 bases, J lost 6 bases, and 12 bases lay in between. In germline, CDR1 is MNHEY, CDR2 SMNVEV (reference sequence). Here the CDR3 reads CASSSRGYAEAFF. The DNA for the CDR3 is TGTGCCAGCAGTTCTCGAGGGTACGCTGAAGCTTTCTTT.